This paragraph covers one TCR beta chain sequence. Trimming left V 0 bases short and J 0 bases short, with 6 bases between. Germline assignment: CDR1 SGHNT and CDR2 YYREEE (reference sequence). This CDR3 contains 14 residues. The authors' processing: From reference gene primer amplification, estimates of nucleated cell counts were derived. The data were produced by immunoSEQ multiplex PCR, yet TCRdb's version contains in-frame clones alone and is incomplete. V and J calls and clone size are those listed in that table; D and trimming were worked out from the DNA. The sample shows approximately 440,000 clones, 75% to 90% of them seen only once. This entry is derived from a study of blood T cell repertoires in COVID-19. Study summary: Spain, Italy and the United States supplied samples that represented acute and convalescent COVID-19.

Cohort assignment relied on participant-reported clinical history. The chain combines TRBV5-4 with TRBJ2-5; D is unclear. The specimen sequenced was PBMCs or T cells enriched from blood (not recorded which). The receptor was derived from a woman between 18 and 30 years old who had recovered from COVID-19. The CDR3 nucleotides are TGTGCCAGCAGCTTGGCGTCAGACCAAGAGACCCAGTACTTC. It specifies CASSLASDQETQYF.